This T cell receptor (beta chain) was profiled in a study of CD8+ T cells in alopecia areata. Germline CDR1 is MNHEY and CDR2 is SVGAGI. The CDR3 spans 13 residues. V was cut by 0 bases and J by 6 bases, with 5 bases left in between. cDNA prepared by RNA extraction and subsequent reverse transcription served as the template for sequencing. Libraries were prepared by immunoSEQ multiplex PCR; TCRdb keeps only in-frame clonotypes and omits some of them. The data show roughly 220,000 clones, under 70% seen once. Treatment reported: oral pan-JAK inhibitor, 5-10 mg twice daily. This rearrangement joins TRBV6-5 to TRBJ2-2; no clear D gene. This sequence originates from a human donor with alopecia areata. Source: CD4+ T cells sorted from blood, taken at week 44, from a patient treated with tofacitinib. The CDR3 region is CASSYSVSGELFF. The CDR3 bases are TGTGCCAGCAGTTACTCTGTTTCCGGGGAGCTGTTTTTT.